The TCR beta chain under discussion was sequenced for a study of blood T cell repertoires in COVID-19. CDR1 SGHRS and CDR2 YFSETQ come from the germline V gene. With 4 bases clipped from V and 0 bases from J, the junction kept 15 bases outside the gene matches. The length of the CDR3 is 19 residues. The protocol was immunoSEQ multiplex PCR, while the TCRdb copy is restricted to in-frame clones and leaves out a portion. The sample lists hundreds of thousands of clones, about 90% seen once, with about 2.7% in the top ten. This clone was detected only once. The J gene is TRBJ2-3, the V gene TRBV5-1, with 9 bases lining up with TRBD1. The sequencing input was PBMCs or T cells enriched from blood (not recorded which). This clonotype was sampled from a woman in her 30s who had recovered from COVID-19. CDR3 sequence: CASSTGQGFRRASTDTQYF. The DNA of the CDR3 is TGCGCCAGCAGCACGGGACAGGGATTCAGACGAGCTAGCACAGATACGCAGTATTTT. Variable domain in full (rest from reference TRBV5-1 and TRBJ2-3): KAGVTQTPRYLIKTRGQQVTLSCSPISGHRSVSWYQQTPGQGLQFLFEYFSETQRNKGNFPGRFSGRQFSNSRSEMNVSTLELGDSALYLCASSTGQGFRRASTDTQYFGPGTRLTVL.